This T cell receptor beta chain was observed in a study of cytomegalovirus exposure and HLA in healthy donors. This CDR3 comprises 18 residues. The V and J ends lost 5 bases and 0 bases, in that order; junction bases with no gene match: 4. Looked up from germline, CDR1 is SGHVS and CDR2 is FQNEAQ. With 60 Vbeta and 13 Jbeta primers, the PCR was carried out. Data came from immunoSEQ multiplex PCR; TCRdb stores just in-frame clones and leaves some out. This table holds tens of thousands of clones, 82% found once. As for this clone: The antigen is unknown.

Overall study results and limits: Links to common viral pathogens appeared, in a later analysis, for several of the most significant clusters.

The V call is TRBV7-8, the J call TRBJ2-1; TRBD2 aligns across 16 bases. The material sequenced was PBMCs. This clonotype was obtained from a man aged 45 to 65 in good health and CMV-seronegative. This CDR3 reads CASSRGTSGGASYNEQFF. The CDR3 nucleotides read TGTGCCAGCAGCCGAGGGACTAGCGGGGGGGCCTCCTACAATGAGCAGTTCTTC.